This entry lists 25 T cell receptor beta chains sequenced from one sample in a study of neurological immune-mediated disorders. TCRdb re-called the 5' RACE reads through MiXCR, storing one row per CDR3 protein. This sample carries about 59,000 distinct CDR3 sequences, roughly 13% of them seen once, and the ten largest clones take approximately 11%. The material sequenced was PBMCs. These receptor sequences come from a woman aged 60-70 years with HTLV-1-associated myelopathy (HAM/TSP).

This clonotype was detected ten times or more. DNA of the CDR3: TGTGCCAGCAGCTTAGCGCACTGGAACAATGAGCAGTTCTTC. It codes for CASSLAHWNNEQFF. V and J are TRBV7-2 and TRBJ2-1; the D is unclear. Germline CDR1 reads SGHTA; CDR2 reads FQGNSA. This CDR3 has 14 amino acids. The V end was cut by 0 bases, the J end by 5 bases, with 8 bases between. The entire variable domain, with the rest obtained from reference TRBV7-2 and TRBJ2-1, is as follows: GAGVSQSPSNKVTEKGKDVELRCDPISGHTALYWYRQSLGQGLEFLIYFQGNSAPDKSGLPSDRFSAERTGGSVSTLTIQRTQQEDSAVYLCASSLAHWNNEQFFGPGTRLTVL.

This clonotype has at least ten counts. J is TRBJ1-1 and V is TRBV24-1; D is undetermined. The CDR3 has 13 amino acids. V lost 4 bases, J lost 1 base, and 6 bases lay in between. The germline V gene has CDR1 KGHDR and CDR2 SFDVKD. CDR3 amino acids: CATSDPWNTEAFF. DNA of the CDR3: TGTGCCACCAGTGACCCGTGGAACACTGAAGCTTTCTTT.

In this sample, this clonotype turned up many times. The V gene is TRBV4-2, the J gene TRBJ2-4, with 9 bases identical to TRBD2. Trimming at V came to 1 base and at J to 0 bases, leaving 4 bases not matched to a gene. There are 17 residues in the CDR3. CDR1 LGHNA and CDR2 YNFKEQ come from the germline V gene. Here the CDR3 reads CASSQATSGLAKNIQYF. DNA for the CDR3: TGTGCCAGCAGCCAAGCGACTAGCGGTCTAGCCAAAAACATTCAGTACTTC.

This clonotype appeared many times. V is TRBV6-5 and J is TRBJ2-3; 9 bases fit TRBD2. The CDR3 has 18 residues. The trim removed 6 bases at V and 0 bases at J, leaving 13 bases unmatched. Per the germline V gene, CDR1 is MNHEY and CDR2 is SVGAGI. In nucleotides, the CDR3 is TGTGCCAGCAGCGCCCTCGGCGGGAGGGTCCCTAGCACAGATACGCAGTATTTT. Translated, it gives CASSALGGRVPSTDTQYF.

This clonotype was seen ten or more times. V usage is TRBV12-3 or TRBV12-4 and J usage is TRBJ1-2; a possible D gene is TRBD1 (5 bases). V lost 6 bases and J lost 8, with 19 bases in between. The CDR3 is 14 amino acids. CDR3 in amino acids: CASRPTGGAGGYTF. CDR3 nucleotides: TGTGCCAGCAGACCCACGGGCGGCGCAGGGGGCTACACCTTC.

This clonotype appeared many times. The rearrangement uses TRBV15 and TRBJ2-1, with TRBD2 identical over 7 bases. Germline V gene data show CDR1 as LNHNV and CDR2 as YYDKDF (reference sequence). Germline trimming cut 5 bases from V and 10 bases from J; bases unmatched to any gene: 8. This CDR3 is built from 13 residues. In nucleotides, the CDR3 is TGTGCCACCAGCCCCATGAGGGACTACGAGCAGTTCTTC. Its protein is CATSPMRDYEQFF.

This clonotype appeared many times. This chain's CDR3 is CPSGPLNQPQHF. The CDR3 coding sequence is TGCCCCTCGGGGCCCTTGAATCAGCCCCAGCATTTT. The V gene is TRBV20-1, the J gene TRBJ1-5; a possible D gene is TRBD1 (5 bases). The CDR3 sequence is 12 residues long. Per the germline V gene, CDR1 is DFQATT and CDR2 is SNEGSKA (reference sequence).

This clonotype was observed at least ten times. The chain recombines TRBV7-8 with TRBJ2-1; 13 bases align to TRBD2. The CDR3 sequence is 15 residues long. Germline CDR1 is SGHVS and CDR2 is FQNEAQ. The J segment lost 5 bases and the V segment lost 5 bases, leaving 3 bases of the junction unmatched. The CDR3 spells CASSPGTSGDNEQFF. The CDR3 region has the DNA TGTGCCAGCAGCCCGGGGACTAGCGGGGACAATGAGCAGTTCTTC.

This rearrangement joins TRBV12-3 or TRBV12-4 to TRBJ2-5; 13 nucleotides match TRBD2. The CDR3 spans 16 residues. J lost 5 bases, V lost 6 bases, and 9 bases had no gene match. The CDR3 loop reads CASRSVLAGGEETQYF. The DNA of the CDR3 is TGTGCCAGCAGATCGGTACTAGCGGGAGGGGAGGAGACCCAGTACTTC.

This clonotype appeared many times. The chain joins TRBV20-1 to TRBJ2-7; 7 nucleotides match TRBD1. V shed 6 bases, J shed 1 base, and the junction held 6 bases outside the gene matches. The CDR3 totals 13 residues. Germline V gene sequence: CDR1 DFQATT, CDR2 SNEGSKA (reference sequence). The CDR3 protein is CSARQGPSYEQYF. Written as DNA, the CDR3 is TGCAGTGCCCGACAGGGACCTTCCTACGAGCAGTACTTC.

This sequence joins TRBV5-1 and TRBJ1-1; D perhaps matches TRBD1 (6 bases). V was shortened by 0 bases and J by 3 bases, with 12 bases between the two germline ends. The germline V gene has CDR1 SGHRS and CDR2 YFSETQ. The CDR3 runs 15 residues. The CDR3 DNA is TGCGCCAGCAGCTTGGGCGGGGGCCTGGACACTGAAGCTTTCTTT. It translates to CASSLGGGLDTEAFF.

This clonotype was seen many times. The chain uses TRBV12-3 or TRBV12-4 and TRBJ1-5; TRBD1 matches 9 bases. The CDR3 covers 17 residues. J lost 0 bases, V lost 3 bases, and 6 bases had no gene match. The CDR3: CASSFKGQGNSNQPQHF. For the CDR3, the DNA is TGTGCCAGCAGTTTTAAGGGACAGGGAAATAGCAATCAGCCCCAGCATTTT.

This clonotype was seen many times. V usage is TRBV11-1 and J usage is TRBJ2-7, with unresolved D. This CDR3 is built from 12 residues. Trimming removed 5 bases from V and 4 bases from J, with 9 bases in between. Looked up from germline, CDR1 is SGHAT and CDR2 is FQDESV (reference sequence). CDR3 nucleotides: TGTGCCAGCAGCACGACCGATTACGAGCAGTACTTC. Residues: CASSTTDYEQYF.

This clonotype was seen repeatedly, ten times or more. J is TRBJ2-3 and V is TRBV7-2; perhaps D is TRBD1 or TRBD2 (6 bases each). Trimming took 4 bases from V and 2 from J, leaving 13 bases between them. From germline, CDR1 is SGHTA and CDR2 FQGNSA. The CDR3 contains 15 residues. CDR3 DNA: TGTGCCAGCAGCTCCCCGGGGGCCTCCACAGATACGCAGTATTTT. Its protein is CASSSPGASTDTQYF.

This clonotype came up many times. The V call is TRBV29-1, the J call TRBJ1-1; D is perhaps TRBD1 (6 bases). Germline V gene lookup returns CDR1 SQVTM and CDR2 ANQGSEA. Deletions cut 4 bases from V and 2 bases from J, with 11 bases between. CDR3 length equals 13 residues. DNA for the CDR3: TGCAGCGTTGCTGAGGGGGGTAACACTGAAGCTTTCTTT. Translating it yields CSVAEGGNTEAFF.

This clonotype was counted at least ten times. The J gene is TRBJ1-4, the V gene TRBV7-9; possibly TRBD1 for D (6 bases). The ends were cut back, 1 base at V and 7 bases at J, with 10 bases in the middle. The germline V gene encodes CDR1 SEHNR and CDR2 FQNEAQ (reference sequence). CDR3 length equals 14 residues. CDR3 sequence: CASSLVGGSEKLFF. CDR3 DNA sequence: TGTGCCAGCAGCTTAGTAGGGGGATCTGAAAAACTGTTTTTT. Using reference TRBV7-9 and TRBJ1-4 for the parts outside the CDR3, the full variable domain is DTGVSQNPRHKITKRGQNVTFRCDPISEHNRLYWYRQTLGQGPEFLTYFQNEAQLEKSRLLSDRFSAERPKGSFSTLEIQRTEQGDSAMYLCASSLVGGSEKLFFGSGTQLSVL.

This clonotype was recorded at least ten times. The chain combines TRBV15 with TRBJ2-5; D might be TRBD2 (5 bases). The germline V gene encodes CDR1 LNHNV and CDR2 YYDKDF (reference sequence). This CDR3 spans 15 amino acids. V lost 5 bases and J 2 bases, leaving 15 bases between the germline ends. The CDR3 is CATSAKLTGQETQYF. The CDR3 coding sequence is TGTGCCACCAGCGCGAAGCTGACGGGGCAAGAGACCCAGTACTTC. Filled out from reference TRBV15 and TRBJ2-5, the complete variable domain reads DAMVIQNPRYQVTQFGKPVTLSCSQTLNHNVMYWYQQKSSQAPKLLFHYYDKDFNNEADTPDNFQSRRPNTSFCFLDIRSPGLGDTAMYLCATSAKLTGQETQYFGPGTRLLVL.

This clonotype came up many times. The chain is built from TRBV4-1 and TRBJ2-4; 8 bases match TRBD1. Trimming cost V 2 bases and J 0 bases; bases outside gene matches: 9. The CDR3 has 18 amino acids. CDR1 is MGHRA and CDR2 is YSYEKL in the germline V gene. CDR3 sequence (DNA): TGCGCCAGCAGCCAACCTACCGGGACAGGACTAGCCAAAAACATTCAGTACTTC. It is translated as CASSQPTGTGLAKNIQYF.

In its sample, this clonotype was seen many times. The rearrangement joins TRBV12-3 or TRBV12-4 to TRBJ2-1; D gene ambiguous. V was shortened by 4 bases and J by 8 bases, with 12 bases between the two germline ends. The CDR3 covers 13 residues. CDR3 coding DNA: TGTGCCAGCAGTTCCCGAGAGGTGGATGAGCAGTTCTTC. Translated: CASSSREVDEQFF.

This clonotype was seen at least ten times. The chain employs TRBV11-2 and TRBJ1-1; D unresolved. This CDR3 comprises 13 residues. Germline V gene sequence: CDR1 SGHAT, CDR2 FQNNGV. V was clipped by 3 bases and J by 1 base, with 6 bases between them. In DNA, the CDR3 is TGTGCCAGCAGCTTTCAAGGGAACACTGAAGCTTTCTTT. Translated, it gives CASSFQGNTEAFF.

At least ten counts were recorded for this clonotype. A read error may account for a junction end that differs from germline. For the CDR3, the DNA is TGCAGTGCTCGAGACAGCGTTACTAACTATGGCTACACCTTC. It codes for CSARDSVTNYGYTF. The chain joins TRBV20-1 to TRBJ1-2, with D perhaps TRBD1 (5 bases). This CDR3 region has 14 residues. Germline V gene sequence: CDR1 DFQATT, CDR2 SNEGSKA (reference sequence).

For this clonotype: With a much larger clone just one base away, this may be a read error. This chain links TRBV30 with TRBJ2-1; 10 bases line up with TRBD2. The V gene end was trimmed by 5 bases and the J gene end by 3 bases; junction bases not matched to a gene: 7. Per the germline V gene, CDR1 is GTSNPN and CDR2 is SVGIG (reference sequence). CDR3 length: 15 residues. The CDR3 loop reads CAWGEASGSYNEQFF. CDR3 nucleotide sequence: TGTGCCTGGGGCGAGGCTAGCGGGAGCTACAATGAGCAGTTCTTC.

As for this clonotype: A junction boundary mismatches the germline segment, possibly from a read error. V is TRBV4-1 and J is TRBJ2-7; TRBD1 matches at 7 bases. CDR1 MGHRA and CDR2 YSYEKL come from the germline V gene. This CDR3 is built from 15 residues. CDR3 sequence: CAISQDPGQSYELYF. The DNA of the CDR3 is TGCGCCATCAGCCAAGATCCGGGACAGTCCTACGAGCTGTACTTC.

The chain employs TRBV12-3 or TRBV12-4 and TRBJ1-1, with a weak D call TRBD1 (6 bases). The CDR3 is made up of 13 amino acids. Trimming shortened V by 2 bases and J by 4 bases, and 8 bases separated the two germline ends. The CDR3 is CASSLQGITEAFF. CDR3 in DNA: TGTGCCAGCAGTTTACAGGGGATCACTGAAGCTTTCTTT.

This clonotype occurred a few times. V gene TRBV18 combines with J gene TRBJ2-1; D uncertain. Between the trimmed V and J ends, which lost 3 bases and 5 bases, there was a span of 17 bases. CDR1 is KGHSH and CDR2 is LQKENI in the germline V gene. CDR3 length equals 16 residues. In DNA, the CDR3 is TGTGCCAGCTCACCCGGAAGGGCCCTAGGCCACAATGAGCAGTTCTTC. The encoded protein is CASSPGRALGHNEQFF.